This T cell receptor (beta chain) was found in a study of response to subunit inactivated influenza vaccine (dated by TCRdb to 2017 to 2018). Regarding the research as a whole: To follow how T cells responded to a trivalent subunit inactivated influenza vaccine, the researchers relied on deep quantitative profiling of the T cell receptor repertoire. Results the study describes overall, beyond this receptor: The authors suggested that each seasonal influenza vaccination may recruit only a limited number of new T cells.

A remark on this clonotype: Its binding antigen is unknown. Base quality data are lacking; no much larger clone is found one base away.

Looking up the germline V gene yields CDR1 SGHAT and CDR2 FQNNGV. From its cysteine to its phenylalanine, the CDR3 spans 17 amino acids. Only the CDR3 region is kept as DNA, spanning 51 bases read in frame from base 1. At the junction V is shortened by 2 bases and J by 4 bases; bases outside the gene matches: 10. The method behind the library was RT-PCR. Instrument used: Illumina HiSeq 2500. Clones were called with MiXCR by TCRdb after fastp trimmed the public reads at Q25, and only in-frame beta chains were retained. Entries are consolidated by CDR3 protein sequence, retaining the most common genes and DNA. This sample has hundreds of thousands of distinct CDR3 sequences in its table, and around 15% of those were observed once. The ten largest clonotypes hold less than 8.5% of the sample.

The specimen was PBMCs from blood, collected 14 to 15 days before vaccination. The V and J segments used are TRBV11-2 and TRBJ2-1, and 8 junctional nucleotides match TRBD2. This receptor was obtained from a man aged 45-65 years who received an inactivated influenza vaccine. Donor details come from another sample of the same person, matched by shared clones. The base sequence is TGTGCCAGCAGCTTATCCGGTAGGAGCGGGGGTTACAATGAGCAGTTCTTC. Its protein reads: CASSLSGRSGGYNEQFF.